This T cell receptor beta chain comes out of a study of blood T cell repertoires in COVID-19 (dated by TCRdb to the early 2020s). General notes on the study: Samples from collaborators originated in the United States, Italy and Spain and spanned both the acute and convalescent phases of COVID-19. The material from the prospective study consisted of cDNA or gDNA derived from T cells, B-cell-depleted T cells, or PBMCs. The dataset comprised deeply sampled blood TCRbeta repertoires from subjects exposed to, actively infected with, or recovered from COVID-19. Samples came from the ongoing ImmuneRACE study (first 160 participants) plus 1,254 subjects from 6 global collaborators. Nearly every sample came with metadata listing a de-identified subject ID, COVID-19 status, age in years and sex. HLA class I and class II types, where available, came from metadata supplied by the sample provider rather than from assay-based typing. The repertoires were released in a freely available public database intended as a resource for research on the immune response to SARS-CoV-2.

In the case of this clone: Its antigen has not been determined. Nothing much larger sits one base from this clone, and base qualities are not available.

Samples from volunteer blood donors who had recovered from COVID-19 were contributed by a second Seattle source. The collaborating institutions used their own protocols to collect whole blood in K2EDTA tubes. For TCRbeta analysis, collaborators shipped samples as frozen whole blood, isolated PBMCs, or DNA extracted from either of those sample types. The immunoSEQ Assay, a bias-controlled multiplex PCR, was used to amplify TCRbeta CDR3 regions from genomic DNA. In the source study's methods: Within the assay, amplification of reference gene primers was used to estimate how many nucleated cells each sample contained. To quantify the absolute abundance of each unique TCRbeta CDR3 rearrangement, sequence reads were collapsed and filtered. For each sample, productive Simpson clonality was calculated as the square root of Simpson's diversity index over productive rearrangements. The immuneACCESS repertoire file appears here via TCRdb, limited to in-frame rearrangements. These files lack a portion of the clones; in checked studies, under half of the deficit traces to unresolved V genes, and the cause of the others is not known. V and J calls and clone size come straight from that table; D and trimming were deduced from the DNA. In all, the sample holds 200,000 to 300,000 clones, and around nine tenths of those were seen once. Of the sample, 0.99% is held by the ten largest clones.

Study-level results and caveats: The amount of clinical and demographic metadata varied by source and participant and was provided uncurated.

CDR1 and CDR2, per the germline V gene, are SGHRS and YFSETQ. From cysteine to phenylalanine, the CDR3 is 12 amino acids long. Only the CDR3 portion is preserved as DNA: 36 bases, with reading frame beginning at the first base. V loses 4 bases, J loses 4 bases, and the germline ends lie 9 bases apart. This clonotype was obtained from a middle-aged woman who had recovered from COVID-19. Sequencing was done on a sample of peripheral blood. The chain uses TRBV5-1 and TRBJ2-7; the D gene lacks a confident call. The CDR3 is CASSAVAYEQYF. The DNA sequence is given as TGCGCCAGCAGCGCGGTCGCTTACGAGCAGTACTTC.